This is a list of T cell receptor beta chains from one sample in a study of T cell repertoires in cytomegalovirus infection. What these receptors recognize is not known. A single record per CDR3 protein comes from TCRdb applying MiXCR to the reads. The sample carries 750,000 to 900,000 distinct CDR3 sequences, around 29% recorded once. This sample comprised cultured CD8+ T cells from PBMCs, obtained from culture after CMV antigen stimulation. The receptor set was obtained from a human donor in good health (CMV status not recorded). Some clones in this sample may be carry-over from other donors' samples. Each CDR3 is given with its conserved first and last residue. Fields, in order: D gene, J gene, clone size, V gene, CDR3 DNA, CDR3 protein. The D gene is left open where the match is weak. Part of the rows lack a size; the others show once, few, many or a class for expanded clones.

>TRBD1|TRBJ1-5|few|TRBV6-6
TGTGCCAGCAGTTTGACAGGGTATGAAATCAATCAGCCCCAGCATTTT
CASSLTGYEINQPQHF
>.|TRBJ2-5|few|TRBV23-1
TGCGCCAGCAGTCAAGAACCCGGCACTTGGTACCAAGAGACCCAGTACTTC
CASSQEPGTWYQETQYF
>TRBD2|TRBJ2-2|many|TRBV7-6
TGTGCCAGCAGCTTAGCGCTACGGGGGGACACCGGGGAGCTGTTTTTT
CASSLALRGDTGELFF
>TRBD2|TRBJ2-1|.|TRBV9
TGTGCCAGCAGTGATATAGCGGGGGCCTACAATGAGCAGTTCTTC
CASSDIAGAYNEQFF
>.|TRBJ1-1|.|TRBV10-3
TGTGCCATCAGACCTGGACAGACGAAGAACACTGAAGCTTTCTTT
CAIRPGQTKNTEAFF
>.|TRBJ1-5|.|TRBV12-3/TRBV12-4
TGTGCCAGCAGTTTGAGGGAAGGGAAACCCCAGCATTTT
CASSLREGKPQHF
>.|TRBJ1-1|many|TRBV6-5
TGTGCCAGCAGTTACTCACAGAACACTGAAGCTTTCTTT
CASSYSQNTEAFF
>TRBD1|TRBJ2-3|.|TRBV6-5
TGTGCCAGCAGTTACTGGCAGGGGGCAGATACGCAGTATTTT
CASSYWQGADTQYF
>.|TRBJ2-1|.|TRBV27
TGTGCCAGCAGTTTACGGTATCTAGACGATGAGCAGTTCTTC
CASSLRYLDDEQFF
>.|TRBJ1-5|.|TRBV4-1
TGCGCCAGCAGCCAGAGGGGCAGGGACAATCAGCCCCAGCATTTT
CASSQRGRDNQPQHF
>TRBD1|TRBJ1-1|.|TRBV7-9
TGTGCCAGCAGCCCCCTGGACAGGGTCCCTGAAGCTTTCTTT
CASSPLDRVPEAFF
>TRBD2|TRBJ2-1|.|TRBV27
TGTGCCACCCGAGCGGGGCGCGATGAGCAGTTCTTC
CATRAGRDEQFF
>.|TRBJ2-7|once|TRBV6-5
TGTGCCAGCAGTTATCCCCGAGGCGAGCAGTACTTC
CASSYPRGEQYF
>.|TRBJ1-2|.|TRBV7-2
TGTGCCAGCAGCTTGATGGGGGCGGGGGGCTACACCTTC
CASSLMGAGGYTF
>.|TRBJ2-6|.|TRBV5-1
TGCGCCAGCAGCTTGGTTGGGGCGATGATCTCTGGGGCCAACGTCCTGACTTTC
CASSLVGAMISGANVLTF
>TRBD1|TRBJ2-1|.|TRBV6-2/TRBV6-3
TGTGCCAGCAGTTACTTGCGGACAGGCCTTTTTTACAATGAGCAGTTCTTC
CASSYLRTGLFYNEQFF
>.|TRBJ1-1|many|TRBV7-9
TGTGCCAGCAGCCCCGGGAGCGCTGAAGCTTTCTTT
CASSPGSAEAFF
>.|TRBJ1-5|.|TRBV10-2
TGCGCCAGCTTCGAGGGGGGTAGCAATCAGCCCCAGCATTTT
CASFEGGSNQPQHF
>.|TRBJ1-1|.|TRBV25-1
TGTGCCAGCAGTCGTGGGGGGTTTAATGAAGCTTTCTTT
CASSRGGFNEAFF
>.|TRBJ2-1|.|TRBV13
TGTGCCAGCAGCTTCTCTAGGGAAAGCTCCTACAATGAGCAGTTCTTC
CASSFSRESSYNEQFF
>TRBD1|TRBJ2-2|few|TRBV19
TGTGCCAGTTCCGACAGGGGGCGGGGCACCGGGGAGCTGTTTTTT
CASSDRGRGTGELFF
>.|TRBJ2-3|few|TRBV5-6
TGTGCCAGCAGCTTGGGACTCCTCGTCGGCCAGAAGGGAGATACGCAGTATTTT
CASSLGLLVGQKGDTQYF
>.|TRBJ2-1|.|TRBV20-1
TGCAGTGCACCCTATAGGGGCTACAATGAGCAGTTCTTC
CSAPYRGYNEQFF
>TRBD1|TRBJ1-6|.|TRBV10-3
TGTGCCATCAGTGACCGGGACAGCCTCTCCTATAATTCACCCCTCCACTTT
CAISDRDSLSYNSPLHF
>.|TRBJ2-7|.|TRBV6-6
TGTGCCAGCAGTTACTCCTGGGCTTACGAGCAGTACTTC
CASSYSWAYEQYF
>TRBD1|TRBJ1-6|few|TRBV20-1
TGCAGTGCGCACAGGGGGCACGGACTCCTCCACTTT
CSAHRGHGLLHF
>TRBD2|TRBJ2-1|once|TRBV7-9
TGTGCCAGCAGCCCTAGCGGGGAGCTCCTCTACAATGAGCAGTTCTTC
CASSPSGELLYNEQFF
>.|TRBJ2-4|.|TRBV16
TGTGCCAGCAGCCAAATGGACAGAAACATTCAGTACTTC
CASSQMDRNIQYF
>.|TRBJ1-1|few|TRBV6-6
TGTGCCAGCAGTCACGGTGGGCGGTCGGCAGCTTTCTTT
CASSHGGRSAAFF
>.|TRBJ1-5|many|TRBV7-6
TGTGCCAGCAGCCAGTCTCGTTATAGCAATCAGCCCCAGCATTTT
CASSQSRYSNQPQHF
>TRBD1|TRBJ2-1|few|TRBV12-3/TRBV12-4
TGTGCCAGCAGCCCGACAGGGAACCACAATGAGCAGTTCTTC
CASSPTGNHNEQFF
>TRBD2|TRBJ2-3|few|TRBV12-3/TRBV12-4
TGTGCCAGCAGGGAGGGACTAGCGGGGGGGAGCCTCACAGATACGCAGTATTTT
CASREGLAGGSLTDTQYF
>.|TRBJ1-5|many|TRBV19
TGTGCCAGTAGTCCTGGGACCGGGATAAATCAGCCCCAGCATTTT
CASSPGTGINQPQHF
>.|TRBJ1-1|.|TRBV29-1
TGCAGCGTTGAGATTATAGGCACTGAAGCTTTCTTT
CSVEIIGTEAFF
>TRBD2|TRBJ2-3|.|TRBV10-3
TGTGCCATCAACCCCAGGGACTACTTCAGCACAGATACGCAGTATTTT
CAINPRDYFSTDTQYF
>TRBD1|TRBJ1-1|.|TRBV5-1
TGCGCCAGCAGCTTGCCGGGACAGGCCCCGGTGGCTGAAGCTTTCTTT
CASSLPGQAPVAEAFF
>.|TRBJ2-4|few|TRBV14
TGTGCCAGCAGCCAAGAACAGGTTTGGGACATTCAGTACTTC
CASSQEQVWDIQYF
>.|TRBJ1-1|few|TRBV19
TGTGCCAGTAGTATGAGCAGGGTTACGACTTTCTTT
CASSMSRVTTFF
>TRBD1|TRBJ1-5|few|TRBV20-1
TGCAGTGCTAGCTTCTTGGGGACAGCGATTTATAGCAATCAGCCCCAGCATTTT
CSASFLGTAIYSNQPQHF
>TRBD1|TRBJ1-5|few|TRBV4-1
TGCGCCAGCAGCCCAGGGGGACATCAGCCCCAGCATTTT
CASSPGGHQPQHF